The text below deals with one TCR beta chain. The antigen is not known. At the survey level, the v3.0 immunoSEQ assay was run. Each sample aimed for about 35,000-50,000 sequenced T-cell genomes. Sequencing used immunoSEQ multiplex PCR; TCRdb keeps in-frame clones, though not all of them. The sample gives roughly 33,000 clones, less than 98% of which show up once; 2.5% to 3% is in the top ten. The V gene end was trimmed by 8 bases and the J gene end by 2 bases; junction bases not matched to a gene: 8. In germline, CDR1 is SGHVS, CDR2 FQNEAQ. The CDR3 is made up of 14 amino acids. These data belong to a study of long-term antiretroviral therapy in people with HIV. Study summary: It was about a decade after the earliest samples that the 2015 immediate-ART recommendation appeared. Findings of the study overall: At every time point, clones expanded before ART dominated the repertoire. Researchers lacked any data on ART adherence, viral resistance or therapy changes.

This sequence joins TRBV7-8 and TRBJ2-5; TRBD1 agrees at 7 bases. The clonotype originates from a man aged 25-40 years with HIV. The specimen was unsorted PBMCs, collected 6.9 years after starting antiretroviral therapy. The CDR3 coding sequence is TGTGCCAGCGGGGGACAGTGGACGCAAGAGACCCAGTACTTC. It specifies CASGGQWTQETQYF.